Listed below are T cell receptor beta chains from one sample, sequenced in a study of cytomegalovirus exposure and HLA in healthy donors. The assay was immunoSEQ multiplex PCR, and TCRdb's table has in-frame clones only and misses some. The sample holds more than 90,000 clones, 55% to 75% seen once. The specimen was PBMCs. The source of these receptors is a man younger than 40 in good health and CMV-seropositive. Both conserved end residues are part of each CDR3. Fields, in order: clone size, V gene, D gene, J gene, CDR3 DNA, CDR3 protein. The D gene is left open where the match is weak. Clone sizes are given selectively: once, few, many, or a class where the clone is expanded.

clone size: .
V gene: TRBV4-1
D gene: .
J gene: TRBJ1-4
CDR3 DNA: TGCGCCAGCAGCCAAGAGAGGTGGACTGGTGAAAAACTGTTTTTT
CDR3 protein: CASSQERWTGEKLFF

clone size: few
V gene: TRBV28
D gene: TRBD1
J gene: TRBJ2-5
CDR3 DNA: TGTGCCAGCAGTTGGGGACAGGGGCTCAGGGAGACCCAGTACTTC
CDR3 protein: CASSWGQGLRETQYF

clone size: .
V gene: TRBV19
D gene: .
J gene: TRBJ1-3
CDR3 DNA: TGTGCCAGTAGGGCCACAGGGCGCGGAAACACCATATATTTT
CDR3 protein: CASRATGRGNTIYF

clone size: .
V gene: TRBV10-3
D gene: TRBD1
J gene: TRBJ1-2
CDR3 DNA: TGTGCCATCAGTGGGGCAGGGGGCTCCAGCTATGGCTACACCTTC
CDR3 protein: CAISGAGGSSYGYTF

clone size: .
V gene: TRBV5-1
D gene: TRBD1
J gene: TRBJ1-3
CDR3 DNA: TGCGCCAGCAGAGAGGGGGCGATACCTGGAAACACCATATATTTT
CDR3 protein: CASREGAIPGNTIYF

clone size: .
V gene: TRBV6-1
D gene: .
J gene: TRBJ1-2
CDR3 DNA: TGTGCCAGCACCAATGCTTTGGGGGGACTTGGCTACACCTTC
CDR3 protein: CASTNALGGLGYTF

clone size: .
V gene: TRBV9
D gene: TRBD1
J gene: TRBJ2-1
CDR3 DNA: TGTGCCAGCAGCCGCTCTACCGGGACAGGGATCTACAATGAGCAGTTCTTC
CDR3 protein: CASSRSTGTGIYNEQFF

clone size: once
V gene: TRBV30
D gene: TRBD1
J gene: TRBJ2-2
CDR3 DNA: TGTGCCTGGAGGGACAGGGGGGCGAACACCGGGGAGCTGTTTTTT
CDR3 protein: CAWRDRGANTGELFF

clone size: .
V gene: TRBV19
D gene: TRBD1
J gene: TRBJ2-2
CDR3 DNA: TGTGCCAGTAGTATGACAGGGGGCACCGGGGAGCTGTTTTTT
CDR3 protein: CASSMTGGTGELFF

clone size: .
V gene: TRBV5-8
D gene: TRBD1
J gene: TRBJ1-2
CDR3 DNA: TGTGCCAGCAGCACTCCGACAGGGGTCTACTATGGCTACACCTTC
CDR3 protein: CASSTPTGVYYGYTF

clone size: .
V gene: TRBV19
D gene: TRBD1
J gene: TRBJ1-1
CDR3 DNA: TGTGCCAGTAGTCGCCCAGGGGGCCCGAACACTGAAGCTTTCTTT
CDR3 protein: CASSRPGGPNTEAFF

clone size: .
V gene: TRBV6-1
D gene: .
J gene: TRBJ1-1
CDR3 DNA: TGTGCCAGCAGTGAGATGGGGGGGGCTGAAGCTTTCTTT
CDR3 protein: CASSEMGGAEAFF

clone size: once
V gene: TRBV7-9
D gene: .
J gene: TRBJ2-2
CDR3 DNA: TGTGCCAGCAGCACAGGAGGGCCGGTTAGCACCGGGGAGCTGTTTTTT
CDR3 protein: CASSTGGPVSTGELFF

clone size: .
V gene: TRBV11-3
D gene: TRBD1
J gene: TRBJ2-5
CDR3 DNA: TGTGCCAGCAGCTTCGGAGAGACAGGGGCCGGGGAGACCCAGTACTTC
CDR3 protein: CASSFGETGAGETQYF

clone size: .
V gene: TRBV10-3
D gene: .
J gene: TRBJ1-5
CDR3 DNA: TGTGCCATCAGTGACAGGGGGCCCCAGCATTTT
CDR3 protein: CAISDRGPQHF

clone size: .
V gene: TRBV11-2
D gene: TRBD1
J gene: TRBJ2-1
CDR3 DNA: TGTGCCAGCAGCCCCCGGGACAGGGGCAATGAGCAGTTCTTC
CDR3 protein: CASSPRDRGNEQFF

clone size: .
V gene: TRBV5-1
D gene: TRBD2
J gene: TRBJ2-5
CDR3 DNA: TGCGCCAGCAGCTTGGGCCGTAGCGGGAGGGGAGGAGAGACCCAGTACTTC
CDR3 protein: CASSLGRSGRGGETQYF

clone size: .
V gene: TRBV9
D gene: TRBD1
J gene: TRBJ1-1
CDR3 DNA: TGTGCCAGCAGCGTAGGGGGACAGGGAGTCACTGAAGCTTTCTTT
CDR3 protein: CASSVGGQGVTEAFF

clone size: few
V gene: TRBV10-3
D gene: .
J gene: TRBJ1-5
CDR3 DNA: TGTGCCATCAGTGAGATGTCTGTGGGGGAGGGCCAGCCCCAGCATTTT
CDR3 protein: CAISEMSVGEGQPQHF

clone size: .
V gene: TRBV29-1
D gene: TRBD1
J gene: TRBJ1-5
CDR3 DNA: TGCAGCGTTACTACAGGGGGTAGCAATCAGCCCCAGCATTTT
CDR3 protein: CSVTTGGSNQPQHF

clone size: .
V gene: TRBV30
D gene: .
J gene: TRBJ1-1
CDR3 DNA: TGTGCCTGGACTAGGGGCGCTGAAGCTTTCTTT
CDR3 protein: CAWTRGAEAFF

clone size: few
V gene: TRBV9
D gene: TRBD2
J gene: TRBJ2-2
CDR3 DNA: TGTGCCAGCAGCGTTTCCCGACGGGGGGGTAACACCGGGGAGCTGTTTTTT
CDR3 protein: CASSVSRRGGNTGELFF

clone size: .
V gene: TRBV11-2
D gene: .
J gene: TRBJ1-2
CDR3 DNA: TGTGCCAGCGGACAGTTCGGATATGGCTACACCTTC
CDR3 protein: CASGQFGYGYTF

clone size: .
V gene: TRBV9
D gene: .
J gene: TRBJ1-3
CDR3 DNA: TGTGCCAGCAGCGGGACAGTCGGAAACACCATATATTTT
CDR3 protein: CASSGTVGNTIYF

clone size: .
V gene: TRBV5-6
D gene: .
J gene: TRBJ1-3
CDR3 DNA: TGTGCCAGCAGCTGGGGGACTGCTGGAAACACCATATATTTT
CDR3 protein: CASSWGTAGNTIYF

clone size: .
V gene: TRBV4-1
D gene: .
J gene: TRBJ1-1
CDR3 DNA: TGCGCCAGCAGCCTTAAAGCGGGGGTCGCTGAAGCTTTCTTT
CDR3 protein: CASSLKAGVAEAFF

clone size: .
V gene: TRBV7-9
D gene: TRBD1
J gene: TRBJ1-6
CDR3 DNA: TGTGCCAGCAGCTTACAGGGGGGCACACCCCTCCACTTT
CDR3 protein: CASSLQGGTPLHF

clone size: .
V gene: TRBV9
D gene: .
J gene: TRBJ2-3
CDR3 DNA: TGTGCCAGCAGTTCAGACAGGGACTTTAGCACAGATACGCAGTATTTT
CDR3 protein: CASSSDRDFSTDTQYF

clone size: .
V gene: TRBV14
D gene: .
J gene: TRBJ1-5
CDR3 DNA: TGTGCCAGCAGCCAAGATCCCTACCGGACACCCAATAGCAATCAGCCCCAGCATTTT
CDR3 protein: CASSQDPYRTPNSNQPQHF

clone size: .
V gene: TRBV5-1
D gene: .
J gene: TRBJ2-2
CDR3 DNA: TGCGCCAGCAGCGGCGCCGGGGTGAACACCGGGGAGCTGTTTTTT
CDR3 protein: CASSGAGVNTGELFF

clone size: .
V gene: TRBV2
D gene: .
J gene: TRBJ1-1
CDR3 DNA: TGTGCCAGCAGTACCCAAACAGGGATACGAACTGAAGCTTTCTTT
CDR3 protein: CASSTQTGIRTEAFF

clone size: once
V gene: TRBV5-4
D gene: .
J gene: TRBJ2-1
CDR3 DNA: TGTGCCAGCAGCTCGTATCCAGTCTCTGCTTACAATGAGCAGTTCTTC
CDR3 protein: CASSSYPVSAYNEQFF

clone size: .
V gene: TRBV9
D gene: TRBD1
J gene: TRBJ1-6
CDR3 DNA: TGTGCCAGCAGCGTGAGGGACAGGGTTAATTCACCCCTCCACTTT
CDR3 protein: CASSVRDRVNSPLHF

clone size: .
V gene: TRBV7-3
D gene: TRBD1
J gene: TRBJ2-1
CDR3 DNA: TGTGCCAGCAGCCGGACAGGGGAAGATGAGCAGTTCTTC
CDR3 protein: CASSRTGEDEQFF

clone size: few
V gene: TRBV7-2
D gene: TRBD2
J gene: TRBJ2-1
CDR3 DNA: TGTGCCAGCAGCTTAAGCGGGGGGGCCGGAGATGAGCAGTTCTTC
CDR3 protein: CASSLSGGAGDEQFF

clone size: .
V gene: TRBV7-2
D gene: .
J gene: TRBJ2-2
CDR3 DNA: TGTGCCAGCAGCTTACAACTTAGCGTTGCCGGGGAGCTGTTTTTT
CDR3 protein: CASSLQLSVAGELFF

clone size: .
V gene: TRBV7-7
D gene: .
J gene: TRBJ2-5
CDR3 DNA: TGTGCTAGCAGCCCGGGAGTCAAAGAGACCCAGTACTTC
CDR3 protein: CASSPGVKETQYF

clone size: .
V gene: TRBV6-5
D gene: TRBD2
J gene: TRBJ2-5
CDR3 DNA: TGTGCCAGCAGTTTGGGAGCGGGAGTGCGTACAGAGACCCAGTACTTC
CDR3 protein: CASSLGAGVRTETQYF

clone size: .
V gene: TRBV7-9
D gene: .
J gene: TRBJ1-2
CDR3 DNA: TGTGCCAGCAGCTTCCGGGACACGCACTATGGCTACACCTTC
CDR3 protein: CASSFRDTHYGYTF

clone size: .
V gene: TRBV10-3
D gene: TRBD1
J gene: TRBJ1-4
CDR3 DNA: TGTGCCATCAATGCAGGGCAGGGGGGATCTCGACTGTTTTTT
CDR3 protein: CAINAGQGGSRLFF

clone size: .
V gene: TRBV11-1
D gene: .
J gene: TRBJ2-3
CDR3 DNA: TGTGCCAGCAGCCAGGGCGATACGCAGTATTTT
CDR3 protein: CASSQGDTQYF

clone size: .
V gene: TRBV5-1
D gene: .
J gene: TRBJ1-5
CDR3 DNA: TGCGCCAGCAGCTTGGGCCAGGGAAGCAATCAGCCCCAGCATTTT
CDR3 protein: CASSLGQGSNQPQHF

clone size: .
V gene: TRBV4-1
D gene: TRBD2
J gene: TRBJ2-3
CDR3 DNA: TGCGCCAGCAGCCAACCTGGGCGACTAGCGGAAGGAATTAGCACAGATACGCAGTATTTT
CDR3 protein: CASSQPGRLAEGISTDTQYF

clone size: .
V gene: TRBV7-9
D gene: .
J gene: TRBJ1-1
CDR3 DNA: TGTGCCAGCAGCCGGAACGGGATGAACACTGAAGCTTTCTTT
CDR3 protein: CASSRNGMNTEAFF

clone size: .
V gene: TRBV6-5
D gene: .
J gene: TRBJ1-5
CDR3 DNA: TGTGCCAGCAAGCAGGTTAGCAATCAGCCCCAGCATTTT
CDR3 protein: CASKQVSNQPQHF

clone size: once
V gene: TRBV27
D gene: .
J gene: TRBJ2-7
CDR3 DNA: TGTGCCAGCAGTCCGGGAGCAGGGCGAAGCTCCTACGAGCAGTACTTC
CDR3 protein: CASSPGAGRSSYEQYF

clone size: .
V gene: TRBV2
D gene: .
J gene: TRBJ2-3
CDR3 DNA: TGTGCCGCAACGCGGGACTCTGGAACAGATACGCAGTATTTT
CDR3 protein: CAATRDSGTDTQYF

clone size: .
V gene: TRBV27
D gene: TRBD2
J gene: TRBJ2-2
CDR3 DNA: TGTGCCAGCAGTTTGACTAGCGGGGGGACGAACACCGGGGAGCTGTTTTTT
CDR3 protein: CASSLTSGGTNTGELFF

clone size: once
V gene: TRBV6-4
D gene: .
J gene: TRBJ1-2
CDR3 DNA: TGTGCCAGCAGTGTGGGCAGGGTCGGCTATGGCTACACCTTC
CDR3 protein: CASSVGRVGYGYTF

clone size: .
V gene: TRBV5-1
D gene: .
J gene: TRBJ1-6
CDR3 DNA: TGCGCCAGCAGCTTGGTCGGGGGGCCTAGTACGGGATCCTATAATTCACCCCTCCACTTT
CDR3 protein: CASSLVGGPSTGSYNSPLHF

clone size: few
V gene: TRBV7-9
D gene: TRBD2
J gene: TRBJ2-3
CDR3 DNA: TGTGCCAGCAGCGCCCGACTAGCGGGAGGCCCTACCCGCACAGATACGCAGTATTTT
CDR3 protein: CASSARLAGGPTRTDTQYF

clone size: .
V gene: TRBV14
D gene: TRBD2
J gene: TRBJ2-1
CDR3 DNA: TGTGCCAGCAGCCCTGCTAGCGGGGGTTCTTACAATGAGCAGTTCTTC
CDR3 protein: CASSPASGGSYNEQFF